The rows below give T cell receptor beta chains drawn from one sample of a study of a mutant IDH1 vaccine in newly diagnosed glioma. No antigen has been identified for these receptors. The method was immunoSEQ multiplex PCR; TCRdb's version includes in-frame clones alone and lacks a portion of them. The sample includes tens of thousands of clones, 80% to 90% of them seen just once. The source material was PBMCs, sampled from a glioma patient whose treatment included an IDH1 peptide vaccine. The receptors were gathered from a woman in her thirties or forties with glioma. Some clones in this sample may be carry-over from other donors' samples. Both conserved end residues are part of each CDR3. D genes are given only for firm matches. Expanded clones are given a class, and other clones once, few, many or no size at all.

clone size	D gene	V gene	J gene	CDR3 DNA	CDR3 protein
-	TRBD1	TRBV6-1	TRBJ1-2	TGTGCCAGCAGTACCGGGACAGGGGGATGGAGTGGCTACACCTTC	CASSTGTGGWSGYTF
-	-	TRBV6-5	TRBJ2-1	TGTGCCAGCAGTTACTCCGGACGGGAGCAGTTCTTC	CASSYSGREQFF
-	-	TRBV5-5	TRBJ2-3	TGTGCCAGCAGCTACGGGGCGACGAGCACAGATACGCAGTATTTT	CASSYGATSTDTQYF
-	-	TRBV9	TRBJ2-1	TGTGCCAGCAGTGGGGGTGCCTACAATGAGCAGTTCTTC	CASSGGAYNEQFF
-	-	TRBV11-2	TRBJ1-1	TGTGCCAGCAGCTTACCGACCCCTGAAGCTTTCTTT	CASSLPTPEAFF
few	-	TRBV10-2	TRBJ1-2	TGCGCCACCCGGGACGGAATCTATGGCTACACCTTC	CATRDGIYGYTF
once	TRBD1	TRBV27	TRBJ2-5	TGTGCCAGCGCGACAGGACAGGGGGCCACCCAGTACTTC	CASATGQGATQYF
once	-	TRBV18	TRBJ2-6	TGTGCCAGCTCAGAGGGGACGGCCTTTTCTGGGGCCAACGTCCTGACTTTC	CASSEGTAFSGANVLTF
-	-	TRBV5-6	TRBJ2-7	TGTGCCAGCACTTCGACAGATAGCTCCTACGAGCAGTACTTC	CASTSTDSSYEQYF
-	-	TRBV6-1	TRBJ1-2	TGTGCCAGCAGTGAAAGGGCCAGCTATGGCTACACCTTC	CASSERASYGYTF
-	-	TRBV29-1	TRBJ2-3	TGCAGCGTGGCTGCCGGGACTTTTAGCACAGATACGCAGTATTTT	CSVAAGTFSTDTQYF
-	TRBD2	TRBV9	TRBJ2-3	TGTGCCAGCAGTCTACACCGGGGGGGCTTCGCAGATACGCAGTATTTT	CASSLHRGGFADTQYF
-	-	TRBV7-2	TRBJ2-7	TGTGCCAGCAGCCCAACCACTGGGGGTCCGCGCGAGCAGTACTTC	CASSPTTGGPREQYF
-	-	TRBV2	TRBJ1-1	TGTGCCAGCTCAAGCTGGAACACTGAAGCTTTCTTT	CASSSWNTEAFF
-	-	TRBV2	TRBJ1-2	TGTGCCAGCAGTCGAGGGAACTATGGCTACACCTTC	CASSRGNYGYTF
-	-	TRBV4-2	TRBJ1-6	TGTGCCAGCAGCCAAGAGGGAGGGCTTTCACCCCTCCACTTT	CASSQEGGLSPLHF
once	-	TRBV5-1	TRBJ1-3	TGCGCCAGCAGCGGGGTGTCTGCGGCCTCTGGAAACACCATATATTTT	CASSGVSAASGNTIYF
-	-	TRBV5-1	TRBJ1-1	TGCGCCAGCAGCTCACCCAGGGATATCACTGAAGCTTTCTTT	CASSSPRDITEAFF
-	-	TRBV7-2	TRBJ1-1	TGTGCCAGCAGCCGCAAATACAACACTGAAGCTTTCTTT	CASSRKYNTEAFF
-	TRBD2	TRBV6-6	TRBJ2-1	TGTGCCAGCACCGAGACTAGCGGGGGCCTTTACAATGAGCAGTTCTTC	CASTETSGGLYNEQFF
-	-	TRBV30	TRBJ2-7	TGTGCCTGGAGTGCTGGGCAACCGGGTACCTACGAGCAGTACTTC	CAWSAGQPGTYEQYF
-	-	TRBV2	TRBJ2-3	TGTGCCAGCGGACCTTACACAGATACGCAGTATTTT	CASGPYTDTQYF
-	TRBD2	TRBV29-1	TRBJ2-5	TGCAGCGTTGAAACGGGGACCGCCGAGAAAGCGGGGTCAGAGACCCAGTACTTC	CSVETGTAEKAGSETQYF
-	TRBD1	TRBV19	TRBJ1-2	TGTGCCAGTAGTCTCGTACCGGGACAGGGGATGGGTGGCTACACCTTC	CASSLVPGQGMGGYTF
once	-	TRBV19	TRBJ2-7	TGTGCCAGTAGTGCACCGGGACGTTTGTCCTACGAGCAGTACTTC	CASSAPGRLSYEQYF
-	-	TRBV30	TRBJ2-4	TGTGCCTGGAATGGCAGGGCCAAAAACATTCAGTACTTC	CAWNGRAKNIQYF
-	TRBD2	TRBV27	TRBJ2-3	TGTGCCAGCAGTTTCCGACTAGCGGGGGGGGTCAGAGATACGCAGTATTTT	CASSFRLAGGVRDTQYF
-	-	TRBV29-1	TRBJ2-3	TGCAGCGTTGATCAATTCCCAGATACGCAGTATTTT	CSVDQFPDTQYF
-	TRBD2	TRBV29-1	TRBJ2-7	TGCAGCGTTGAAGCAACTGACGGGGGGGAGCAGTACTTC	CSVEATDGGEQYF
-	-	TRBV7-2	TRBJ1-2	TGTGCCAGCAGCTTAAGTCCGGAGCTACGTAGAGGCTATGGCTACACCTTC	CASSLSPELRRGYGYTF
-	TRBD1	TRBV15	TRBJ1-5	TGTGCCACCAGCAATCCCAGGGGGGGTTCCCGGTATAGCAATCAGCCCCAGCATTTT	CATSNPRGGSRYSNQPQHF
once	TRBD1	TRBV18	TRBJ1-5	TGTGCCAGCTCGCTCGCGCCCGGCGGGACAGGGGTACAGCCCCAGCATTTT	CASSLAPGGTGVQPQHF
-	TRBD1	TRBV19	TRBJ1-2	TGTGCCAGTAGAGGGGACAGGGAGCTCTATGGCTACACCTTC	CASRGDRELYGYTF
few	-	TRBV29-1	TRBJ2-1	TGCAGCGTTGATAAAACATTCTCCTACAATGAGCAGTTCTTC	CSVDKTFSYNEQFF
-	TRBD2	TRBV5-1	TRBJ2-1	TGCGCCAGCAGCTGGAACGGGGGGAGCGTCGGGAATGAGCAGTTCTTC	CASSWNGGSVGNEQFF
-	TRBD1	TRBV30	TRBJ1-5	TGTGCCTGGGGACAGGGATTTAATCAGCCCCAGCATTTT	CAWGQGFNQPQHF
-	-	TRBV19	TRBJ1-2	TGTGCCAGTGTACGGGAGGGTAACTATGGCTACACCTTC	CASVREGNYGYTF
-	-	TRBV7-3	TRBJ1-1	TGTGCCAGCAGCCCCGACAGTTCCACTGAAGCTTTCTTT	CASSPDSSTEAFF
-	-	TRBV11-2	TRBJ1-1	TGTGCCAGCAGCTTAGTCTCGGGGGCAAGCACTGAAGCTTTCTTT	CASSLVSGASTEAFF
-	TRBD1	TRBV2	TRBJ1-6	TGTGCCAGCAAGACACAGGGGGCGGAAAATTCACCCCTCCACTTT	CASKTQGAENSPLHF
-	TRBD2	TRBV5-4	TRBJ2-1	TGTGCCAGCAGCTTGGGCCTCAGCGGGGGGGCCATGAATGAGCAGTTCTTC	CASSLGLSGGAMNEQFF
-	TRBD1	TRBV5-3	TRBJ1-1	TGTGCCAGACTAAGGGACAGCCGGAACACTGAAGCTTTCTTT	CARLRDSRNTEAFF
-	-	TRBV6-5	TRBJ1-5	TGTGCCAGCAGTTACTTGGGCAATCAGCCCCAGCATTTT	CASSYLGNQPQHF
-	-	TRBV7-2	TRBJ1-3	TGTGCCAGCAGTTTAGGACGGCCGTCAGGCACCATATATTTT	CASSLGRPSGTIYF
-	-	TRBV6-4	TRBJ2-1	TGTGCCAGCAGTGGGGGATTCTACAATGAGCAGTTCTTC	CASSGGFYNEQFF
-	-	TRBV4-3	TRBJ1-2	TGCGCCAGCAGCCAAGGCCAGAACTATGGCTACACCTTC	CASSQGQNYGYTF
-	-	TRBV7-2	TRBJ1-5	TGTGCCAGCCAGGGTATAGGGAATCAGCCCCAGCATTTT	CASQGIGNQPQHF
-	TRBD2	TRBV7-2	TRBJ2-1	TGTGCCAGCAGCTTAGGGGCGGGGGGGCCCCCCTACAATGAGCAGTTCTTC	CASSLGAGGPPYNEQFF
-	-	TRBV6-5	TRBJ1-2	TGTGCCAGCAGTCCACAGGAGGCTTCGAACTATGGCTACACCTTC	CASSPQEASNYGYTF
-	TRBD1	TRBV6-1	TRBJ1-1	TGTGCCAGCAGTGAAACGGGGCCCAGGGGGGGTGAAGCTTTCTTT	CASSETGPRGGEAFF
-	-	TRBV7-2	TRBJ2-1	TGTGCCAGCAGCTTAGCCGTGCGGCCCAGTCACAATGAGCAGTTCTTC	CASSLAVRPSHNEQFF
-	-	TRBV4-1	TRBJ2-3	TGCGCCAGCAGTAAAGGATTTTTCACAGATACGCAGTATTTT	CASSKGFFTDTQYF
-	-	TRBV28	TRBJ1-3	TGTGCCAGCAGTTCAGGACATCTCTCTGGAAACACCATATATTTT	CASSSGHLSGNTIYF
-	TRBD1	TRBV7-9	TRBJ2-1	TGTGCCAGCAGCTTAGCGATTCTGGACAGGGTTTCCTACAATGAGCAGTTCTTC	CASSLAILDRVSYNEQFF
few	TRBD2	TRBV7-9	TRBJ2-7	TGTGCCAGCAGCCTTAGGGGTGCCGGACTAGCAGTAGACGAGCAGTACTTC	CASSLRGAGLAVDEQYF